What follows are 7 T cell receptor beta chains derived from one specimen sequenced in a study of blood T cell repertoires in COVID-19. Clones were sequenced by immunoSEQ multiplex PCR, and TCRdb holds only the in-frame ones, with some missing. The table has about 100,000 clones, more than 85% seen once; the top ten hold about 2.2%. Sequencing was done on a sample of peripheral blood. Source of these receptors: a man between 50 and 59 years old with active COVID-19.

This rearrangement joins TRBV2 to TRBJ1-6; maybe TRBD1 (6 bases). Germline V gene data show CDR1 as SNHLY and CDR2 as FYNNEI. V was clipped by 10 bases and J by 7 bases, with 14 bases between them. The CDR3 contains 13 residues. In DNA form, the CDR3 reads TGTGCCACTTTGGGGGGGGCGAATTCACCCCTCCACTTT. It encodes CATLGGANSPLHF.

The rearrangement joins TRBV7-9 to TRBJ2-4; possible D gene TRBD1, 6 bases. CDR1 and CDR2 from the germline V gene are SEHNR and FQNEAQ (reference sequence). The ends were cut back, 0 bases at V and 5 bases at J, with 14 bases in the middle. This CDR3 contains 16 residues. The CDR3 nucleotides are TGTGCCAGCAGCTTAGCGGGCGACAGGTACCAAAACATTCAGTACTTC. Translation: CASSLAGDRYQNIQYF.

This chain joins TRBV19 and TRBJ1-2; D remains ambiguous. Germline V gene sequence: CDR1 LNHDA, CDR2 SQIVND (reference sequence). The CDR3 totals 12 residues. V was pared by 9 bases and J by 4 bases, with 12 bases between. Written as DNA, the CDR3 is TGTGCCAGCTTCACAGAGCCCTATGGCTACACCTTC. Translated: CASFTEPYGYTF.

The chain carries TRBV19 and TRBJ2-3; TRBD2 matches 7 bases. V shed 10 bases and J 5 bases; nucleotides not matched to a gene: 12. Per the germline V gene, CDR1 is LNHDA and CDR2 is SQIVND (reference sequence). The CDR3 totals 14 residues. CDR3 in amino acids: CATAGAGEVDTQYF. CDR3 coding DNA: TGTGCCACCGCCGGGGCGGGAGAGGTAGATACGCAGTATTTT.

This rearrangement joins TRBV12-3 or TRBV12-4 to TRBJ2-5, with a weak D call TRBD2 (6 bases). CDR3 length: 12 amino acids. V was cut by 3 bases and J by 5 bases, with 7 bases left in between. The CDR3 here is CASSFGRETQYF. The CDR3 DNA is TGTGCCAGCAGTTTTGGGAGGGAGACCCAGTACTTC.

This chain joins TRBV5-5 and TRBJ2-5, with 10 nucleotides matching TRBD2. Germline CDR1 is SGHKS and CDR2 is YYEKEE (reference sequence). The V and J ends lost 0 bases and 5 bases, in that order; junction bases with no gene match: 10. This CDR3 spans 17 amino acids. Here the CDR3 DNA reads TGTGCCAGCAGCTTGGGTGCAGCGGGAGGGCCTATTGAGACCCAGTACTTC. Translation: CASSLGAAGGPIETQYF.

The chain links TRBV4-1 to TRBJ1-2; 8 bases agree with TRBD1. V was pared by 3 bases and J by 4 bases, with 1 base of the junction left unmatched. The CDR3 covers 13 residues. Germline loops: CDR1 MGHRA, CDR2 YSYEKL. The CDR3 reads CASSHGQGYGYTF. CDR3 nucleotides: TGCGCCAGCAGCCATGGACAGGGCTATGGCTACACCTTC.